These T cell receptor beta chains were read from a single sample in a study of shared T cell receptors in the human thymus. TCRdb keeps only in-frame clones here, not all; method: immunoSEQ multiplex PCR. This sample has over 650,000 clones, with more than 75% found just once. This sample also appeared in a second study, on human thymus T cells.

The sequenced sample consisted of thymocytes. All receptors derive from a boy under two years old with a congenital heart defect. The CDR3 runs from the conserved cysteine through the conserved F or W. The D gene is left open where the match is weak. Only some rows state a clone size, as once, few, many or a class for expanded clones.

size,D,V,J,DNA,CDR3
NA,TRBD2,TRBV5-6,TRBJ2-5,TGTGCCAGCAGCTTGGGGGTACTGGCGGGAGGACCCCAAGAGACCCAGTACTTC,CASSLGVLAGGPQETQYF
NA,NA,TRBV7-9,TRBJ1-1,TGTGCCAGCAGCTGCCCGACAGTAGAGAGCACTGAAGCTTTCTTT,CASSCPTVESTEAFF
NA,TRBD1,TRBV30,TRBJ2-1,TGTGCCTGCGGGACAGAAAATCACGACCTGAATGGTGAGCAGTTCTTC,CACGTENHDLNGEQFF
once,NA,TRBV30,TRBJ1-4,TGTGCCTGGACCAGAGGGAACATTGGCGAAAAACTGTTTTTT,CAWTRGNIGEKLFF
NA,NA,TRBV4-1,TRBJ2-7,TGCGCCAGCAGCCAGCTAACTAGCTACCACTACGAGCAGTACTTC,CASSQLTSYHYEQYF
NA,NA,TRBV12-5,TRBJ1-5,TGTGCTAGTGGTTTGGTAGGGGGGGCTGGGCAGCCCCAGCATTTT,CASGLVGGAGQPQHF
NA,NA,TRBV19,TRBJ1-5,TGTGCCAGTAGTTCGTACAGGTCCCGCAATCAGCCCCAGCATTTT,CASSSYRSRNQPQHF
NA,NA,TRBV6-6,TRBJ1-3,TGTGCCAGCAGTTACATTGCAGTTTACTCTGGAAACACCATATATTTT,CASSYIAVYSGNTIYF
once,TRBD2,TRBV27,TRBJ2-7,TGTGCCAGCAGTTTGGGGGGGAGAGGCTCCTACGAGCAGTACTTC,CASSLGGRGSYEQYF
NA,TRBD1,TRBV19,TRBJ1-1,TGTGCCAGTGTTTCACAGGGGTTCCCTTCTGGAGCTTTCTTT,CASVSQGFPSGAFF
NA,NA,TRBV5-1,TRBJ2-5,TGCGCCAGCAGCTTGGCCTGGCGGAACCAAGAGACCCAGTACTTC,CASSLAWRNQETQYF
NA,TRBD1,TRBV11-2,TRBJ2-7,TGTGCCAGCAGCGAATACAGGGGGAGCTCCTACGAGCAGTACTTC,CASSEYRGSSYEQYF
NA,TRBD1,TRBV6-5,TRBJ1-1,TGTGCCAGCAGGGGACAGGGAGGGACTGAAGCTTTCTTT,CASRGQGGTEAFF
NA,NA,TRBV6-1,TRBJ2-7,TGTGCCAGCAGTGAAACAGTGAAGTACGAGCAGTACTTC,CASSETVKYEQYF
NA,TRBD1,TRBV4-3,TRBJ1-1,TGCGCCAGCAGCCAGGGTCGGACAGGGGGGAACACTGAAGCTTTCTTT,CASSQGRTGGNTEAFF
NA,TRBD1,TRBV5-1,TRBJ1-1,TGCGCCAGCAGCCTACAACAGGGGGCCGGGGGCACTGAAGCTTTCTTT,CASSLQQGAGGTEAFF
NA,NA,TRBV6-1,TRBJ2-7,TGTGCCAGCAGTGAATCGGGGGTCTCTTTCGAGCAGTACTTC,CASSESGVSFEQYF
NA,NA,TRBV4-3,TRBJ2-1,TGCGCCAGCAGCCAAGAACGTCCGGTAGCTCGAGCTAATGAGCAGTTCTTC,CASSQERPVARANEQFF
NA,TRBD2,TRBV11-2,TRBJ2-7,TGTGCCAGCAGCTTAGGACTAGCGGGAAGGTACGAGCAGTACTTC,CASSLGLAGRYEQYF
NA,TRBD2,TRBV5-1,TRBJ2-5,TGCGCCAGCAGAAAACTCCGGGACTACACACAAGAGACCCAGTACTTC,CASRKLRDYTQETQYF
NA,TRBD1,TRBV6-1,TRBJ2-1,TGTGCCAGCAGTGAAAGTCACCGGGACAGGGTGAGGAATGAGCAGTTCTTC,CASSESHRDRVRNEQFF
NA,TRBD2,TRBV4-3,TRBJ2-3,TGCGCCAGCAGCTCCCACGCCGGGACTAGCGGGAGGGCGGGACCAGATACGCAGTATTTT,CASSSHAGTSGRAGPDTQYF
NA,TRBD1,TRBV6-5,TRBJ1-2,TGTGCCAGCAGTGTACTGGCAGGGGGCGCGTGGGGCTACACCTTC,CASSVLAGGAWGYTF
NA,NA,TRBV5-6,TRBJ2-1,TGTGCCAGCAGCGGGACGGGAGATGGCAATGAGCAGTTCTTC,CASSGTGDGNEQFF
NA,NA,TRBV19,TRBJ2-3,TGTGCCAGTAGTATCGGGGGTAGGACAGATACGCAGTATTTT,CASSIGGRTDTQYF
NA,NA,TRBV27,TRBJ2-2,TGTGCCAGTCGAAGACAGCCGTCGAACACCGGGGAGCTGTTTTTT,CASRRQPSNTGELFF
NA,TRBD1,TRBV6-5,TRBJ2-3,TGTGCCAGCAGTTACTTGGACAGGGGGTCCGATACGCAGTATTTT,CASSYLDRGSDTQYF
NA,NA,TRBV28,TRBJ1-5,TGTGCCAGCAGTTTTGTAGGCAATCAGCCCCAGCATTTT,CASSFVGNQPQHF
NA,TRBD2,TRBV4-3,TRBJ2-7,TGCGCCAGCAGCCAAGCGACTAGCGGGGGCCCTTTTGCCTACGAGCAGTACTTC,CASSQATSGGPFAYEQYF
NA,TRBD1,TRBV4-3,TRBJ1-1,TGCGCCAGCAGCCAAGACCCTCGCGGGACAGGGAATACTGAAGCTTTCTTT,CASSQDPRGTGNTEAFF
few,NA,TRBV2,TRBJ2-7,TGTGCCAGCAGTGAGGGGGCCGTGGGGCAGTACTTC,CASSEGAVGQYF
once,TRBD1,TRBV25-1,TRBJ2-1,TGTGCCAGCGTAAGTCACCGGGACAGGGGCCTTGCGGGGCGGCAGTTCTTC,CASVSHRDRGLAGRQFF
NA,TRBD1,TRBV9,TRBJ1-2,TGTGCCAGCAAAGCTCCAGCGGACAGGGTACAGGGCTACACCTTC,CASKAPADRVQGYTF
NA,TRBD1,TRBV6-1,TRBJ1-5,TGTGCCAGCAGTGCAGGGGGCGTGCAGCCCCAGCATTTT,CASSAGGVQPQHF
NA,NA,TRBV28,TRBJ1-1,TGTGCCAGCAGTCCCCGGACAGTTATTCTCACTGAAGCTTTCTTT,CASSPRTVILTEAFF
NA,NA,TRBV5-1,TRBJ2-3,TGCGCCAGCAGCTTGGTGCCTTTGAGAGGCACAGATACGCAGTATTTT,CASSLVPLRGTDTQYF
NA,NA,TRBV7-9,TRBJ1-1,TGTGCCAGCAGCTTAGGTGAGGTGACTGAAGCTTTCTTT,CASSLGEVTEAFF
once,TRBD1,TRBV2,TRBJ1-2,TGTGCCAGCAGTGAGGGAGGGACAGGGGGCGACGGCTACACCTTC,CASSEGGTGGDGYTF
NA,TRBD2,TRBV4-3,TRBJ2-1,TGCGCCAGCAGCCAAGCGGGTTATAGCGGGAGGGCCCTCTTCGAGCAGTTCTTC,CASSQAGYSGRALFEQFF
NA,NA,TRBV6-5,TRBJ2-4,TGTGCCAGCAGTTACTTTCCCTTTGGTGGCGGAGGGATTCAGTACTTC,CASSYFPFGGGGIQYF
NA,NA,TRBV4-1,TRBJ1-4,TGCGCCAGCAGAAAACCCCGGCCGGGTGAAAAACTGTTTTTT,CASRKPRPGEKLFF
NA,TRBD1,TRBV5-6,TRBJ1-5,TGTGCCAGCAGCTACCGGGACAGCCATCATCAGCCCCAGCATTTT,CASSYRDSHHQPQHF
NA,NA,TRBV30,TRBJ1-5,TGTGCCTGGAGCCCTCCCGGGCCCACAGGGAGCAATCAGCCCCAGCATTTT,CAWSPPGPTGSNQPQHF
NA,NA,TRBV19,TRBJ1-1,TGTGCCAGTAGTATACAGGGGATGAACACTGAAGCTTTCTTT,CASSIQGMNTEAFF
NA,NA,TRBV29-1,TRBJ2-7,TGCAGCGTTGATGTTTCAACAGGGGAGGACTACGAGCAGTACTTC,CSVDVSTGEDYEQYF
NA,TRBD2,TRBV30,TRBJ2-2,TGTGCCTGGAGTGTACGGGCCTGGACTAGCGGGAGTCATGCCGGGGAGCTGTTTTTT,CAWSVRAWTSGSHAGELFF
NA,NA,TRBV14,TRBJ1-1,TGTGCCAGCAGCGATACAGGGAACACTGAAGCTTTCTTT,CASSDTGNTEAFF
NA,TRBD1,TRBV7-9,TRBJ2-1,TGTGCCAGCAGCCAGGGGCCCAGTAGGGGGCTGAATGAGCAGTTCTTC,CASSQGPSRGLNEQFF
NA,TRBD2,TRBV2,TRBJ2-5,TGTGCCAGCAGTCCAAGAGGGCTAGCGGATTGCCAAGAGACCCAGTACTTC,CASSPRGLADCQETQYF
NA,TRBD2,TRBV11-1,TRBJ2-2,TGTGCCAGCAGCCCTCGGACTAGCGGGGAATCGGACACCGGGGAGCTGTTTTTT,CASSPRTSGESDTGELFF
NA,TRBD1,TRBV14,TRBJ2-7,TGTGCCAGCAGCCAAGAAGGACAGGGGGCGTACGAGCAGTACTTC,CASSQEGQGAYEQYF
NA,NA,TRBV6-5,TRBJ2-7,TGTGCCAGCAGGTCAACTAGTTTCGAGCAGTACTTC,CASRSTSFEQYF
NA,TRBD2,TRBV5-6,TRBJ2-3,TGTGCCAGCAGCTTCCGGACTAGTCCAGATACGCAGTATTTT,CASSFRTSPDTQYF
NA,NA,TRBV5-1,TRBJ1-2,TGCGCCAGCAGCTTGGAGGCAGGGGACAATGGCTACACCTTC,CASSLEAGDNGYTF
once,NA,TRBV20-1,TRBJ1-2,TGCAGTGTTCAGGGGCTCTGGGGCTACACCTTC,CSVQGLWGYTF
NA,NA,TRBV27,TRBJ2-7,TGTGCCAGCAGTTTCATGAGACTCCGATCCTACGAGCAGTACTTC,CASSFMRLRSYEQYF
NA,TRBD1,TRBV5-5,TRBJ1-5,TGTGCCAGCAGCTTGGAAGGGGGCGACCTGTATAGCAATCAGCCCCAGCATTTT,CASSLEGGDLYSNQPQHF
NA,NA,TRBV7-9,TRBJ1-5,TGTGCCAGCAGCTTACAGGGATATCAGCCCCAGCATTTT,CASSLQGYQPQHF